The 16 T cell receptor beta chains below all came from one sample that was sequenced in a study of blood T cell repertoires in COVID-19. Sequencing used immunoSEQ multiplex PCR; TCRdb keeps in-frame clones, though not all of them. The profile shows 130,000 to 150,000 clones, roughly 80% of them singletons. The material sequenced was peripheral blood. The receptors here all came from a woman in her forties with active or convalescent COVID-19.

This clone was seen a handful of times. CDR3 region: CATHLRAGATTGELFF. CDR3 bases: TGTGCCACCCACCTCAGGGCAGGGGCGACCACCGGGGAGCTGTTTTTT. The chain recombines TRBV19 with TRBJ2-2, with a tentative D call TRBD1 (6 bases). The CDR3 contains 16 residues. CDR1 is LNHDA, CDR2 SQIVND, per germline (reference sequence). V was cut by 10 bases and J by 4 bases, with 22 bases left in between.

This chain joins TRBV27 and TRBJ1-2; 8 bases agree with TRBD1. The junction had 7 bases not matched to a gene; V was cut back by 5 bases and J by 5 bases. Germline assignment: CDR1 MNHEY and CDR2 SMNVEV (reference sequence). The CDR3 contains 14 residues. The CDR3: CASSLRGDRYGYTF. In nucleotides, the CDR3 is TGTGCCAGCAGTCTTCGGGGGGACAGGTATGGCTACACCTTC.

The chain joins TRBV7-2 to TRBJ2-5, with 14 positions matching TRBD2. This CDR3 has 16 amino acids. Per germline, CDR1 SGHTA and CDR2 FQGNSA. Losses at the gene ends were 5 bases for V and 4 bases for J; bases not matched to a gene: 6. The CDR3 sequence is CASSATSGGAGETQYF. CDR3 nucleotide sequence: TGTGCCAGCAGCGCGACTAGCGGGGGGGCCGGAGAGACCCAGTACTTC.

The chain carries TRBV10-3 and TRBJ2-1; 10 nucleotides align to TRBD2. Germline V gene lookup returns CDR1 ENHRY and CDR2 SYGVKD. V lost 4 bases, J lost 3 bases, and 24 bases stayed unmatched. This CDR3 has 22 residues. The CDR3 loop is CAISGPLVRTGGGLADYNEQFF. Here the CDR3 DNA reads TGTGCCATCAGTGGGCCCCTTGTCCGGACAGGAGGCGGACTAGCGGACTACAATGAGCAGTTCTTC.

This chain connects TRBV5-5 to TRBJ2-5; D is perhaps TRBD1 (6 bases). V gave up 2 bases and J gave up 10 bases, with 15 bases separating them. The CDR3 runs to 13 residues. Germline V gives CDR1 SGHKS, CDR2 YYEKEE (reference sequence). DNA of the CDR3: TGTGCCAGCAGCTTATACTTACAGGGTGACCAGTACTTC. Encoded protein: CASSLYLQGDQYF.

This clone came up a few times. The gene calls are TRBV7-2 and TRBJ1-4, with 9 nucleotides matching TRBD1. After removal of 1 base from V and 4 bases from J, the junction contained 1 base not matched to a gene. CDR3 size: 15 residues. Germline CDR1 and CDR2: SGHTA and FQGNSA. CDR3 in amino acids: CASSLGTGVNEKLFF. The CDR3 DNA follows: TGTGCCAGCAGCTTAGGGACAGGGGTTAATGAAAAACTGTTTTTT.

The chain is built from TRBV28 and TRBJ1-6, with TRBD1 matching 9 bases. CDR1 and CDR2 (germline): MDHEN, SYDVKM. CDR3 length: 17 residues. V was pared by 5 bases and J by 4 bases, with 9 bases of the junction left unmatched. CDR3 protein: CASSTPKGTGYNSPLHF. The CDR3 nucleotides are TGTGCCAGCAGTACCCCAAAAGGGACAGGGTATAATTCACCCCTCCACTTT.

In its sample, this clone was seen a few times. The genes are TRBV7-8 and TRBJ2-1, with D maybe TRBD1 (6 bases). Trimming shortened V by 2 bases and J by 4 bases, and 6 bases separated the two germline ends. The CDR3 is 13 amino acids. The germline V gene encodes CDR1 SGHVS and CDR2 FQNEAQ. The CDR3: CASSLQGYNEQFF. Written as DNA, the CDR3 is TGTGCCAGCAGCTTACAGGGGTACAATGAGCAGTTCTTC.

The chain carries TRBV6-5 and TRBJ2-5; 8 bases line up with TRBD1. The CDR3 contains 14 residues. The V and J ends lost 5 bases and 2 bases, in that order; junction bases with no gene match: 4. Germline V gene sequence: CDR1 MNHEY, CDR2 SVGAGI. CDR3 coding DNA: TGTGCCAGCAGTCGGGACAGGTCGCAAGAGACCCAGTACTTC. The encoded protein is CASSRDRSQETQYF.

This clone turned up a few times. The V and J genes are TRBV5-5 and TRBJ2-2, with D perhaps matching TRBD1 (6 bases). The CDR3 length is 17 residues. From germline, CDR1 is SGHKS and CDR2 YYEKEE (reference sequence). V lost 4 bases to trimming and J lost 1 base, with 17 bases between them. CDR3 region: CASSLMMGALNTGELFF. As DNA, the CDR3 is TGTGCCAGCAGCCTGATGATGGGGGCCCTGAACACCGGGGAGCTGTTTTTT.

The CDR3 DNA reads as TGTGCCAGCCACAGCCCGCGGGGACAGGGGCCTACCGGGGAGCTGTTTTTT. Translating it yields CASHSPRGQGPTGELFF. The J gene is TRBJ2-2, the V gene TRBV19, with 10 bases fitting TRBD1. Germline V lookup: CDR1 LNHDA, CDR2 SQIVND (reference sequence). V lost 9 bases to trimming and J lost 5 bases; unmatched junction nucleotides: 15. The CDR3 extends over 17 amino acids.

V is TRBV7-9 and J is TRBJ1-6; a weak D match, TRBD1 (6 bases). Germline CDR1 is SEHNR and CDR2 is FQNEAQ (reference sequence). The CDR3 sequence is 17 residues long. V was trimmed by 0 bases and J by 3 bases, leaving 12 bases between them. CDR3 sequence (DNA): TGTGCCAGCAGCTTAGCGGGGGCAGGGATCTATAATTCACCCCTCCACTTT. Translating gives CASSLAGAGIYNSPLHF. The complete variable domain, with remaining parts taken from reference TRBV7-9 and TRBJ1-6, reads DTGVSQNPRHKITKRGQNVTFRCDPISEHNRLYWYRQTLGQGPEFLTYFQNEAQLEKSRLLSDRFSAERPKGSFSTLEIQRTEQGDSAMYLCASSLAGAGIYNSPLHFGNGTRLTVT.

The chain links TRBV28 to TRBJ1-1; 9 bases match TRBD1. CDR3 length equals 12 residues. J was trimmed by 12 bases and V by 3 bases; bases with no gene match: 5. Germline CDR1 is MDHEN and CDR2 is SYDVKM. The CDR3 region is CASSFTDRGTFF. The CDR3 DNA follows: TGTGCCAGCAGTTTTACGGACAGGGGAACTTTCTTT. The full variable domain, completed using reference TRBV28 and TRBJ1-1, is DVKVTQSSRYLVKRTGEKVFLECVQDMDHENMFWYRQDPGLGLRLIYFSYDVKMKEKGDIPEGYSVSREKKERFSLILESASTNQTSMYLCASSFTDRGTFFGQGTRLTVV.

The gene calls are TRBV11-2 and TRBJ2-2, with 11 bases aligning to TRBD2. Germline CDR1 and CDR2: SGHAT and FQNNGV. J was trimmed by 5 bases and V by 2 bases; bases with no gene match: 10. The CDR3 loop spans 18 amino acids. The DNA of the CDR3 is TGTGCCAGCAGCTTAATGCATGCAAGGACTAGCGGGACCGGGGAGCTGTTTTTT. Translated, it gives CASSLMHARTSGTGELFF.

The rearrangement links TRBV18 to TRBJ2-3; D is unresolved. V lost 8 bases to trimming and J lost 1 base, with 16 bases between them. Germline CDR1 is KGHSH and CDR2 is LQKENI. The CDR3 consists of 15 residues. In DNA form, the CDR3 reads TGTGCCAGCCGCCCTGGAGTTGGAGGCACAGATACGCAGTATTTT. Amino acid sequence: CASRPGVGGTDTQYF.

The CDR3 loop reads CASSSSRDINTGELFF. The CDR3 region has the DNA TGTGCCAGCAGTTCGTCACGAGACATAAACACCGGGGAGCTGTTTTTT. This chain connects TRBV28 to TRBJ2-2; D gene unclear. V was cut by 4 bases and J by 2 bases, with 14 bases left in between. Germline V gene data show CDR1 as MDHEN and CDR2 as SYDVKM. This CDR3 is 16 amino acids long.